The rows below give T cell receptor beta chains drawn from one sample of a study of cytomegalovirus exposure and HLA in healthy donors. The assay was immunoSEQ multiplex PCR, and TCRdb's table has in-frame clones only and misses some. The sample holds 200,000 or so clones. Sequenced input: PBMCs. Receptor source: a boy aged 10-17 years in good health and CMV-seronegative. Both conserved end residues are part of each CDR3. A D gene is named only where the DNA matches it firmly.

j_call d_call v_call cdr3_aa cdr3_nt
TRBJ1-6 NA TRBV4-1 CATSADFNSPLHF TGCGCCACCAGCGCAGATTTTAATTCACCCCTCCACTTT
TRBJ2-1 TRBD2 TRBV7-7 CASGVGDEQFF TGTGCTAGCGGGGTCGGGGATGAGCAGTTCTTC
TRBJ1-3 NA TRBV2 CASISRGGSGNTIYF TGTGCCAGCATCTCGAGGGGGGGCTCTGGAAACACCATATATTTT
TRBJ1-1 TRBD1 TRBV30 CAWRIQGVGGEAFF TGTGCCTGGAGGATACAGGGGGTTGGTGGTGAAGCTTTCTTT
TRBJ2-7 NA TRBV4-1 CASSQQGTTYEQYF TGCGCCAGCAGCCAGCAGGGAACCACCTACGAGCAGTACTTC
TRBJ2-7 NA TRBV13 CASRRGGNSYEQYF TGTGCCAGCAGGAGGGGGGGGAACTCCTACGAGCAGTACTTC
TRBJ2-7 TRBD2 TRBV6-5 CASSYSWTSYEQYF TGTGCCAGCAGTTACTCGTGGACTAGCTACGAGCAGTACTTC
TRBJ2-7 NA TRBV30 CAWSLGQPEQYF TGTGCCTGGAGCCTCGGACAGCCTGAGCAGTACTTC
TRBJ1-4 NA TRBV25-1 CASSGQAANEKLFF TGTGCCAGCAGTGGACAGGCAGCTAATGAAAAACTGTTTTTT
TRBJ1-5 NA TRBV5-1 CASSLEPLGRGNQPQHF TGCGCCAGCAGCTTGGAGCCTCTCGGCAGGGGCAATCAGCCCCAGCATTTT
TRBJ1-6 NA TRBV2 CASSWAPSTPLHF TGTGCCAGCAGTTGGGCCCCAAGCACGCCCCTCCACTTT
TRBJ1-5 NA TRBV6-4 CASSEGSGQPQHF TGTGCCAGCAGCGAGGGTTCTGGCCAGCCCCAGCATTTT
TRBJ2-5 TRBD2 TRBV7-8 CASLPGLGGETQYF TGTGCCTCACTGCCGGGACTAGGGGGAGAGACCCAGTACTTC
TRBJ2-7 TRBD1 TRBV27 CASSWDRGAYEQYF TGTGCCAGCAGTTGGGACAGGGGAGCCTACGAGCAGTACTTC
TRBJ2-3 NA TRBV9 CASSGHGTPDTQYF TGTGCCAGCAGCGGACACGGGACTCCAGATACGCAGTATTTT
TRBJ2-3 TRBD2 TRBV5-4 CASSLGGGSSTDTQYF TGTGCCAGCAGCTTGGGGGGGGGTTCTAGCACAGATACGCAGTATTTT
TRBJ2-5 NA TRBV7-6 CASRPDRTEETQYF TGTGCCAGTAGACCCGACCGGACAGAAGAGACCCAGTACTTC
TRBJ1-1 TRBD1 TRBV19 CASKIQGATEAFF TGTGCCAGTAAGATACAGGGGGCCACTGAAGCTTTCTTT
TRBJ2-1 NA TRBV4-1 CASSQDFRAGSFWEQFF TGCGCCAGCAGCCAAGATTTTAGGGCAGGGTCCTTTTGGGAGCAGTTCTTC
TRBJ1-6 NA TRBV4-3 CASSRQAVEGSPLHF TGCGCCAGCAGTCGTCAGGCCGTGGAGGGTTCACCCCTCCACTTT
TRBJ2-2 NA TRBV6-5 CASSYLDTGELFF TGTGCCAGCAGTTACCTCGACACCGGGGAGCTGTTTTTT
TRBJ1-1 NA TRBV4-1 CASTGLSTEAFF TGCGCCAGTACCGGGTTGAGCACTGAAGCTTTCTTT
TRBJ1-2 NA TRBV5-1 CASSLGQGGYTF TGCGCCAGCAGCTTGGGTCAGGGGGGCTACACCTTC
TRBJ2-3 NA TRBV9 CASSVGRGGGKGDTQYF TGTGCCAGCAGCGTGGGGAGGGGGGGCGGTAAGGGAGATACGCAGTATTTT
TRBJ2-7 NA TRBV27 CASGPGQGNYEQYF TGTGCCAGCGGGCCGGGCCAGGGAAATTACGAGCAGTACTTC
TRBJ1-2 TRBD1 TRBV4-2 CASSHTGTGDFVTF TGTGCCAGCAGCCATACCGGGACAGGGGACTTCGTCACCTTC
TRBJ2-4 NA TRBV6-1 CASSALADKNIQYF TGTGCCAGCAGTGCGCTAGCAGACAAAAACATTCAGTACTTC
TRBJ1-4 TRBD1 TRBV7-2 CASSSPGTGQEKLFF TGTGCCAGCAGTTCCCCCGGGACAGGGCAGGAAAAACTGTTTTTT
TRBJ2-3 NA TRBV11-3 CASSRGGNGDTQYF TGTGCCAGCAGCCGCGGAGGGAATGGAGATACGCAGTATTTT
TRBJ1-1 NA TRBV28 CASGLLTGGFTEAFF TGTGCCAGCGGTCTTCTCACCGGCGGCTTCACTGAAGCTTTCTTT
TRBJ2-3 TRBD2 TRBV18 CASSPTGLAGVVADTQYF TGTGCCAGCTCACCAACGGGACTAGCGGGGGTTGTCGCAGATACGCAGTATTTT
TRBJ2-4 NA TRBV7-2 CASSYPTQNIQYF TGTGCCAGCAGCTACCCCACTCAAAACATTCAGTACTTC